One sample yielded the 16 T cell receptor beta chains listed below, sequenced in a study of T cell responses to AZD1222 COVID-19 vaccine (dated by TCRdb to 2020 to 2022). The library was generated by the immunoSEQ multiplex PCR assay. TCRdb provides this immuneACCESS table in a form limited to in-frame rearrangements. Some clones are lacking; in checked studies, under half of them reflect an unresolved V gene, and why the rest are absent is not known. The sample table contains around 200,000 clones; only one count was recorded for under 95% of them. Around 1.5% of the sample is held by the ten biggest clonotypes. Sample time point, as interpreted from the label and publication: about 28 days (+/-7) after the second vaccine dose. Material: peripheral blood, obtained 28 days after the second AZD1222 dose. Receptors were obtained from an adult who received the AZD1222 COVID-19 vaccine.

The chain employs TRBV7-6 and TRBJ2-5; TRBD2 matches 15 bases. The CDR3 covers 15 residues. The junction had 3 bases not matched to a gene; V was cut back by 7 bases and J by 3 bases. Germline CDR1 SGHVS, CDR2 FNYEAQ. Written as DNA, the CDR3 is TGTGCCAGCATCCGGACTAGCGGGAGGGAAGAGACCCAGTACTTC. Protein product: CASIRTSGREETQYF.

This chain joins TRBV18 and TRBJ1-2; D is unresolved. CDR3 length: 13 residues. V was pared by 2 bases and J by 3 bases, with 7 bases between. Germline values: CDR1 KGHSH, CDR2 LQKENI. The CDR3 spells CASSPNGDYGYTF. In nucleotides, the CDR3 is TGTGCCAGCTCACCAAATGGAGACTATGGCTACACCTTC. The full variable domain, with the rest looked up from reference TRBV18 and TRBJ1-2, is NAGVMQNPRHLVRRRGQEARLRCSPMKGHSHVYWYRQLPEEGLKFMVYLQKENIIDESGMPKERFSAEFPKEGPSILRIQQVVRGDSAAYFCASSPNGDYGYTFGSGTRLTVV.

DNA of the CDR3: TGTGCCAGCAGCAGAACAGGGAACTATGGCTACACCTTC. It codes for CASSRTGNYGYTF. The rearrangement uses TRBV7-2 and TRBJ1-2, with D tentatively TRBD1 (6 bases). Germline assignment: CDR1 SGHTA and CDR2 FQGNSA. The CDR3 is 13 amino acids. Deletions cut 5 bases from V and 2 bases from J, with 9 bases between.

The V and J genes are TRBV30 and TRBJ2-6; D unclear. V lost 4 bases and J lost 5, with 18 bases in between. The germline gives CDR1 GTSNPN, CDR2 SVGIG (reference sequence). CDR3 length: 16 residues. The CDR3 protein is CAWTSDQFLWANVLTF. In DNA form, the CDR3 reads TGTGCCTGGACCTCGGACCAATTCCTCTGGGCCAACGTCCTGACTTTC.

This clone was seen a single time. The gene calls are TRBV2 and TRBJ2-1; D not certain. This CDR3 has 14 residues. Germline V gene data show CDR1 as SNHLY and CDR2 as FYNNEI. Trimming took 5 bases from V and 0 from J, leaving 8 bases between them. The CDR3 is CASSIQTSYNEQFF. The CDR3 DNA sequence: TGTGCCAGCAGTATACAGACCTCCTACAATGAGCAGTTCTTC.

The chain couples TRBV4-1 to TRBJ1-1; D perhaps matches TRBD1 (6 bases). V lost 1 base and J lost 5, with 11 bases in between. The CDR3 is 14 amino acids. The germline gives CDR1 MGHRA, CDR2 YSYEKL. CDR3 coding DNA: TGCGCCAGCAGCCAAGTATCAGGGGAAACTGAAGCTTTCTTT. This sequence encodes CASSQVSGETEAFF.

The chain uses TRBV7-3 and TRBJ2-1, with D uncertain. Germline CDR1 reads SGHTA; CDR2 reads FQGTGA. The CDR3 has 13 residues. Trimming left V 4 bases short and J 1 base short, with 5 bases between. CDR3 loop: CASSSESYNEQFF. DNA for the CDR3: TGTGCCAGCAGCTCCGAATCCTACAATGAGCAGTTCTTC. Full variable domain (rest looked up from reference TRBV7-3 and TRBJ2-1): GAGVSQTPSNKVTEKGKYVELRCDPISGHTALYWYRQSLGQGPEFLIYFQGTGAADDSGLPNDRFFAVRPEGSVSTLKIQRTERGDSAVYLCASSSESYNEQFFGPGTRLTVL.

J is TRBJ1-6 and V is TRBV25-1; TRBD1 agrees at 8 bases. J lost 6 bases, V lost 7 bases, and 11 bases had no gene match. The germline gives CDR1 MGHDK, CDR2 SYGVNS. CDR3 size: 16 residues. The DNA for the CDR3 is TGTGCCAGCAATAAAGTAGGACAGGGACCTAATTCACCCCTCCACTTT. Protein product: CASNKVGQGPNSPLHF. Full variable domain (outside the CDR3, taken from reference TRBV25-1 and TRBJ1-6): EADIYQTPRYLVIGTGKKITLECSQTMGHDKMYWYQQDPGMELHLIHYSYGVNSTEKGDLSSESTVSRIRTEHFPLTLESARPSHTSQYLCASNKVGQGPNSPLHFGNGTRLTVT.

This clone was picked up one time. The rearrangement uses TRBV7-2 and TRBJ2-5; D is undetermined. From germline, CDR1 is SGHTA and CDR2 FQGNSA. This CDR3 has 15 amino acids. Trimming stripped 5 bases from V and 5 bases from J, with 18 bases between. CDR3 loop: CASSQRPATTETQYF. CDR3 in DNA: TGTGCCAGCAGCCAGCGCCCGGCGACGACGGAGACCCAGTACTTC.

The chain uses TRBV7-9 and TRBJ1-2; 7 bases map to TRBD1. Germline CDR1 and CDR2: SEHNR and FQNEAQ (reference sequence). The length of the CDR3 is 17 residues. The V gene end was trimmed by 4 bases and the J gene end by 5 bases; junction bases not matched to a gene: 16. The CDR3 loop is CASSSTGRGQIDYGYTF. CDR3 coding DNA: TGTGCCAGCAGCTCTACGGGTAGGGGGCAGATAGATTATGGCTACACCTTC.

J is TRBJ1-3 and V is TRBV9; TRBD1 is a possible D gene (5 bases). V shed 3 bases and J shed 4 bases, with 14 bases lying between them. The CDR3 has 15 residues. Per the germline V gene, CDR1 is SGDLS and CDR2 is YYNGEE. The DNA for the CDR3 is TGTGCCAGCAGCGCCCGGGACGAGACGGGAAACACCATATATTTT. Translating gives CASSARDETGNTIYF.

This chain's CDR3 is CASRDNANTEAFF. The DNA of the CDR3 is TGTGCCAGTCGGGACAACGCGAACACTGAAGCTTTCTTT. The chain joins TRBV19 to TRBJ1-1; TRBD1 might be the D (6 bases). The germline gives CDR1 LNHDA, CDR2 SQIVND (reference sequence). The V gene lost 8 bases and the J gene lost 1 base, with 11 bases spanning the gap. The CDR3 is 13 residues long.

The rearrangement links TRBV11-3 to TRBJ2-5; 8 bases line up with TRBD2. The CDR3 contains 13 residues. Germline assignment: CDR1 SGHNT and CDR2 YENEEA. The junction had 1 base not matched to a gene; V was cut back by 2 bases and J by 5 bases. The CDR3 DNA is TGTGCCAGCAGCTTAAGCGGGGGCGAGACCCAGTACTTC. Amino acid sequence: CASSLSGGETQYF.

The chain carries TRBV30 and TRBJ1-6; D perhaps matches TRBD1 (6 bases). Trimming removed 3 bases at V and 7 bases at J, with 16 bases between. Germline values: CDR1 GTSNPN, CDR2 SVGIG (reference sequence). CDR3 size: 15 residues. The CDR3 here is CAWRDQGIRNSPLHF. CDR3 in DNA: TGTGCCTGGAGAGATCAGGGGATCAGGAATTCACCCCTCCACTTT.

V usage is TRBV19 and J usage is TRBJ2-3; 7 bases fit TRBD1. Losses at the gene ends were 4 bases for V and 0 bases for J; bases not matched to a gene: 7. Germline V gene data show CDR1 as LNHDA and CDR2 as SQIVND (reference sequence). CDR3 size: 16 residues. Here the CDR3 reads CASSNPGQTSTDTQYF. CDR3 coding DNA: TGTGCCAGTAGTAACCCGGGACAGACTAGCACAGATACGCAGTATTTT. The variable domain in full, completed from reference TRBV19 and TRBJ2-3, reads DGGITQSPKYLFRKEGQNVTLSCEQNLNHDAMYWYRQDPGQGLRLIYYSQIVNDFQKGDIAEGYSVSREKKESFPLTVTSAQKNPTAFYLCASSNPGQTSTDTQYFGPGTRLTVL.

This clone was detected once. The chain combines TRBV11-2 with TRBJ1-6; 8 nucleotides line up with TRBD1. Germline V gene data show CDR1 as SGHAT and CDR2 as FQNNGV. The CDR3 consists of 14 residues. V lost 3 bases to trimming and J lost 7 bases; unmatched junction nucleotides: 2. The CDR3 spells CASSFTGGNSPLHF. The CDR3 DNA sequence: TGTGCCAGCAGCTTTACAGGGGGAAATTCACCCCTCCACTTT.